Following are 27 T cell receptor beta chains from one sample sequenced in a study of cytomegalovirus exposure and HLA in healthy donors. Primers included in the PCR were 60 Vbeta and 13 Jbeta primers. Sequenced by immunoSEQ multiplex PCR; TCRdb stores in-frame clones only, minus some. This sample has some 130,000 clones, with roughly 85% found just once. Sequences were obtained from PBMCs. Every receptor here comes from a man aged 40-50 years in good health and CMV-seropositive.

The rearrangement links TRBV10-3 to TRBJ1-3, with D hard to call. The V gene lost 5 bases and the J gene lost 6 bases, with 14 bases spanning the gap. The CDR3 sequence is 14 residues long. Germline V gene sequence: CDR1 ENHRY, CDR2 SYGVKD. CDR3 in DNA: TGTGCCATCAGTCATACAGCCACCTTAAACACCATATATTTT. It yields the protein CAISHTATLNTIYF.

This rearrangement joins TRBV5-1 to TRBJ2-7; 9 positions agree with TRBD2. The CDR3 length is 15 residues. Losses at the gene ends were 4 bases for V and 3 bases for J; bases not matched to a gene: 8. Germline loops: CDR1 SGHRS, CDR2 YFSETQ. In DNA form, the CDR3 reads TGCGCCAGCAGCATTTCCGGGACTAGCAACTACGAGCAGTACTTC. Protein product: CASSISGTSNYEQYF.

This chain links TRBV19 with TRBJ1-1; D gene unclear. From germline, CDR1 is LNHDA and CDR2 SQIVND (reference sequence). The CDR3 totals 14 residues. V dropped 4 bases and J dropped 0 bases, with 9 bases sitting between them. The CDR3 DNA sequence: TGTGCCAGTAGTACAGTTATAATGAACACTGAAGCTTTCTTT. Protein sequence: CASSTVIMNTEAFF.

The V and J genes are TRBV19 and TRBJ1-5; D remains unclear. The length of the CDR3 is 14 residues. The germline V gene encodes CDR1 LNHDA and CDR2 SQIVND (reference sequence). V was cut by 3 bases and J by 4 bases, with 10 bases left in between. The CDR3 DNA reads as TGTGCCAGTAGTATTTACCGACTAAATCAGCCCCAGCATTTT. As protein: CASSIYRLNQPQHF.

The chain couples TRBV7-9 to TRBJ1-4, with 9 bases aligning to TRBD1. CDR1 and CDR2 from the germline V gene are SEHNR and FQNEAQ (reference sequence). The CDR3 spans 16 residues. J lost 2 bases, V lost 5 bases, and 6 bases had no gene match. The CDR3 region has the DNA TGTGCCAGCAGCCAAACAGGGGGCGCGACTAATGAAAAACTGTTTTTT. Translating gives CASSQTGGATNEKLFF.

This chain links TRBV10-3 with TRBJ2-5; no clear D gene. The CDR3 is made up of 15 amino acids. Per germline, CDR1 ENHRY and CDR2 SYGVKD. The ends were cut back, 0 bases at V and 1 base at J, with 9 bases in the middle. Here the CDR3 reads CAISESGEVQETQYF. CDR3 DNA sequence: TGTGCCATCAGTGAGTCAGGAGAGGTCCAAGAGACCCAGTACTTC.

V is TRBV28 and J is TRBJ2-1; 8 nucleotides align to TRBD1. The CDR3 extends over 14 amino acids. With 6 bases clipped from V and 8 bases from J, the junction kept 9 bases outside the gene matches. From germline, CDR1 is MDHEN and CDR2 SYDVKM. The CDR3, as DNA: TGTGCCAGCAGCCTCCAGGACAGGGATTATGAGCAGTTCTTC. It specifies CASSLQDRDYEQFF.

The rearrangement joins TRBV7-9 to TRBJ1-3, with 8 positions matching TRBD1. The trim removed 4 bases at V and 4 bases at J, leaving 3 bases unmatched. Germline V gives CDR1 SEHNR, CDR2 FQNEAQ (reference sequence). The CDR3 is made up of 14 amino acids. CDR3 in DNA: TGTGCCAGCAGCTACAGGGGGTCCGGAAACACCATATATTTT. Its translation is CASSYRGSGNTIYF.

The V gene is TRBV11-3, the J gene TRBJ1-2, with 7 bases lining up with TRBD1. The germline gives CDR1 SGHNT, CDR2 YENEEA. This CDR3 contains 16 residues. The V segment lost 5 bases and the J segment 1 base; nucleotides outside the gene matches: 10. CDR3 sequence: CASSPIDRDLNYGYTF. The CDR3 DNA follows: TGTGCCAGCAGCCCGATCGACAGGGACCTTAACTATGGCTACACCTTC.

The J gene is TRBJ2-7, the V gene TRBV6-1; possible D gene TRBD2, 5 bases. The ends were cut back, 7 bases at V and 4 bases at J, with 17 bases in the middle. The CDR3 length is 14 residues. The germline V gene has CDR1 MNHNS and CDR2 SASEGT. The CDR3 here is CASIVRAGSYEQYF. The CDR3 region has the DNA TGTGCCAGCATAGTGCGGGCGGGTTCATACGAGCAGTACTTC.

The V and J genes are TRBV6-5 and TRBJ1-1; no firm D call. Trimming cost V 6 bases and J 1 base, with 12 bases left between them. CDR3 length: 14 residues. Germline CDR1 MNHEY, CDR2 SVGAGI. CDR3 sequence (DNA): TGTGCCAGCAGCTACGGCGGTGAGAACACTGAAGCTTTCTTT. Translated: CASSYGGENTEAFF.

The chain joins TRBV28 to TRBJ2-7; 11 nucleotides line up with TRBD2. V trimming: 2 bases; J trimming: 2 bases; junction bases outside the gene matches: 11. Germline V gene sequence: CDR1 MDHEN, CDR2 SYDVKM. CDR3 size: 18 residues. Here the CDR3 reads CASSLRAGLAEFPYEQYF. CDR3 bases: TGTGCCAGCAGTTTACGGGCGGGACTAGCGGAATTTCCCTACGAGCAGTACTTC.

The rearrangement joins TRBV10-2 to TRBJ2-7, with unresolved D. The CDR3 spans 13 residues. Between the trimmed V and J ends, which lost 4 bases and 3 bases, there was a span of 10 bases. The germline CDR1 and CDR2 sequences are WSHSY and SAAADI. CDR3 sequence (DNA): TGCGCCAGCAGTGTCCAACAGCACTACGAGCAGTACTTC. Residues: CASSVQQHYEQYF.

The chain joins TRBV6-5 to TRBJ2-1; TRBD2 agrees at 7 bases. V shed 6 bases, J shed 4 bases, and the junction held 6 bases outside the gene matches. Per the germline V gene, CDR1 is MNHEY and CDR2 is SVGAGI. CDR3 length: 14 residues. CDR3 amino acids: CASRASGAYNEQFF. In nucleotides, the CDR3 is TGTGCCAGCAGGGCTAGCGGAGCGTACAATGAGCAGTTCTTC.

This clone has just one count. The chain carries TRBV5-1 and TRBJ2-7; D gene uncertain. This CDR3 is built from 15 residues. V was trimmed by 3 bases and J by 5 bases, leaving 18 bases between them. CDR1 and CDR2 from the germline V gene are SGHRS and YFSETQ. CDR3 DNA: TGCGCCAGCAGCTACCAGGCTCCCTTACGAAACGAGCAGTACTTC. It encodes CASSYQAPLRNEQYF.

V and J are TRBV5-1 and TRBJ2-3, with 9 bases lining up with TRBD2. The V and J ends lost 1 base and 4 bases, in that order; junction bases with no gene match: 7. The CDR3 covers 16 residues. The germline V gene has CDR1 SGHRS and CDR2 YFSETQ. The CDR3 is CASSLNGLAGPDTQYF. CDR3 in DNA: TGCGCCAGCAGCTTGAACGGGCTAGCGGGGCCAGATACGCAGTATTTT. The variable domain in full, completed from reference TRBV5-1 and TRBJ2-3, reads KAGVTQTPRYLIKTRGQQVTLSCSPISGHRSVSWYQQTPGQGLQFLFEYFSETQRNKGNFPGRFSGRQFSNSRSEMNVSTLELGDSALYLCASSLNGLAGPDTQYFGPGTRLTVL.

As regards this clone: This sample includes further DNA sequences coding for the same CDR3. This chain joins TRBV5-1 and TRBJ1-1, with D hard to call. This CDR3 spans 16 amino acids. With 2 bases removed from V and 11 bases from J, the gap between germline ends came to 25 bases. CDR1 is SGHRS, CDR2 YFSETQ, per germline. The CDR3 DNA is TGCGCCAGCAGCTTTTCCCATCCGGGAGACTCCCAACTCGCTTTCTTT. Protein: CASSFSHPGDSQLAFF.

This chain links TRBV28 with TRBJ1-1; D not resolved. Germline-derived CDR1 and CDR2 are MDHEN and SYDVKM. This CDR3 has 13 amino acids. Trimming stripped 6 bases from V and 4 bases from J, with 12 bases between. CDR3 in amino acids: CASSWVGPTEAFF. The DNA for the CDR3 is TGTGCCAGCAGCTGGGTGGGCCCCACTGAAGCTTTCTTT.

The chain uses TRBV7-7 and TRBJ2-2, with D hard to call. The CDR3 length is 13 residues. The ends were cut back, 1 base at V and 8 bases at J, with 8 bases in the middle. Germline loops: CDR1 SSHAT, CDR2 FNYEAQ (reference sequence). In DNA form, the CDR3 reads TGTGCCAGCAGCTTAGTAGAGTCTGGGGAGCTGTTTTTT. This encodes CASSLVESGELFF.

This rearrangement joins TRBV5-1 to TRBJ1-2; TRBD1 might be the D (5 bases). The germline gives CDR1 SGHRS, CDR2 YFSETQ. The CDR3 sequence is 14 residues long. Trimming removed 5 bases from V and 7 bases from J, with 18 bases in between. CDR3 sequence (DNA): TGCGCCAGCAGGATTGGCGTAGGGGAGGGTGGCTACACCTTC. Encoded protein: CASRIGVGEGGYTF.

V and J are TRBV25-1 and TRBJ1-4; D possibly corresponds to TRBD1 (6 bases). V was pared by 4 bases and J by 4 bases, with 13 bases between. Germline CDR1 reads MGHDK; CDR2 reads SYGVNS. The CDR3 spans 15 residues. The CDR3 reads CASSVGALLNEKLFF. The CDR3 nucleotides are TGTGCCAGCAGTGTGGGGGCCCTCCTTAATGAAAAACTGTTTTTT.

The chain couples TRBV2 to TRBJ1-1; possibly TRBD1 for D (6 bases). There are 15 residues in the CDR3. The germline CDR1 and CDR2 sequences are SNHLY and FYNNEI. V lost 4 bases and J lost 1, with 13 bases in between. CDR3 nucleotide sequence: TGTGCCAGCAGTGTGGGGGGGCGAGCGAACACTGAAGCTTTCTTT. Its protein product is CASSVGGRANTEAFF. The entire variable domain, with the rest obtained from reference TRBV2 and TRBJ1-1, is as follows: EPEVTQTPSHQVTQMGQEVILRCVPISNHLYFYWYRQILGQKVEFLVSFYNNEISEKSEIFDDQFSVERPDGSNFTLKIRSTKLEDSAMYFCASSVGGRANTEAFFGQGTRLTVV.

Turning to this clone: One end of the junction is discordant with germline, which a read error may explain. The chain uses TRBV7-7 and TRBJ1-6, with 8 positions matching TRBD1. The CDR3 has 15 residues. Per the germline V gene, CDR1 is SSHAT and CDR2 is FNYEAQ (reference sequence). The CDR3 region is CASSYTGGANSPLHF. The CDR3 region has the DNA TGTGCTAGCAGCTACACAGGGGGTGCCAATTCACCCCTCCACTTT.

In its sample, this clone was seen once. V gene TRBV11-2 combines with J gene TRBJ2-7, with TRBD2 identical over 8 bases. The germline V gene encodes CDR1 SGHAT and CDR2 FQNNGV. The CDR3 runs to 15 residues. With V trimmed by 5 bases and J by 4 bases, 10 bases remained unmatched. The CDR3 protein is CASSPGAGAPYEQYF. In DNA form, the CDR3 reads TGTGCCAGCAGCCCGGGAGCGGGAGCCCCGTACGAGCAGTACTTC.

The chain carries TRBV28 and TRBJ2-7; possible D gene TRBD1, 5 bases. The ends were cut back, 6 bases at V and 5 bases at J, with 14 bases in the middle. Germline loops: CDR1 MDHEN, CDR2 SYDVKM. The CDR3 is made up of 13 amino acids. CDR3 protein: CASRSPQGNEQYF. In DNA, the CDR3 is TGTGCCAGCAGGTCTCCGCAGGGAAACGAGCAGTACTTC.

The sample holds a few counts of this clone. This sequence joins TRBV14 and TRBJ2-3; no definite D call. The CDR3 spans 13 residues. V was clipped by 3 bases and J by 4 bases, with 8 bases between them. Germline values: CDR1 SGHDN, CDR2 FVKESK. The CDR3 DNA reads TGTGCCAGCAGCCAGGTTCTAGCAGATACGCAGTATTTT. Residues: CASSQVLADTQYF.

In the case of this clone: This specimen includes other DNA sequences encoding the same CDR3. The chain carries TRBV5-1 and TRBJ2-7; 9 bases line up with TRBD1. The CDR3 contains 15 residues. V lost 5 bases to trimming and J lost 1 base; unmatched junction nucleotides: 7. Germline CDR1 reads SGHRS; CDR2 reads YFSETQ. The CDR3 protein is CASRPQGAGSYEQYF. In DNA, the CDR3 is TGCGCCAGCAGGCCACAGGGGGCCGGGTCCTACGAGCAGTACTTC.